What follows are 7 T cell receptor beta chains derived from one specimen sequenced in a study of vaccination and CD4 T cells after COVID-19. Treatment indicated: approximately nine-day PBMC culture with coronavirus spike peptide pools or control peptides (ViraFEST assay). These receptors lack a known antigen. Researchers used the Oncomine TCR Beta short-read assay to sequence DNA from cultured CD4+ T cells. TCRdb reprocessed the PCR reads via MiXCR and lists one record per CDR3 protein. The repertoire holds 15,000 to 25,000 distinct CDR3 sequences, with 60% as singletons. The source was CD4+ T cells from blood, cultured in vitro, collected after SARS-CoV-2 vaccination. The receptors were sampled from a human donor who had recovered from COVID-19.

V is TRBV19 and J is TRBJ1-5; D uncertain. CDR1 is LNHDA and CDR2 is SQIVND in the germline V gene (reference sequence). The CDR3 is 14 amino acids. Trimming cost V 6 bases and J 3 bases, with 12 bases left between them. The CDR3 DNA reads TGTGCCAGTAGGGTGGCGGCCTCCAATCAGCCCCAGCATTTT. Translating it yields CASRVAASNQPQHF.

This clonotype occurred a few times. The chain carries TRBV6-2 or TRBV6-3 and TRBJ1-2, with a possible D match to TRBD1 (5 bases). Trimming removed 5 bases at V and 1 base at J, with 5 bases between. Looked up from germline, CDR1 is MNHEY and CDR2 is SVGEGT. The CDR3 length is 12 residues. CDR3 DNA sequence: TGTGCCAGCAGTAGGGGTAACTATGGCTACACCTTC. Encoded protein: CASSRGNYGYTF.

This clonotype was detected only a few times. The genes are TRBV4-1 and TRBJ1-1; D remains unclear. Germline V gene data show CDR1 as MGHRA and CDR2 as YSYEKL. The V gene lost 5 bases and the J gene lost 2 bases, with 12 bases spanning the gap. CDR3 size: 14 residues. The CDR3 is CASSGRTVNTEAFF. CDR3 DNA sequence: TGCGCCAGCAGCGGCCGAACAGTCAACACTGAAGCTTTCTTT.

V and J are TRBV9 and TRBJ1-5; D is unresolved. The CDR3 contains 15 residues. Germline values: CDR1 SGDLS, CDR2 YYNGEE. The ends were cut back, 0 bases at V and 2 bases at J, with 9 bases in the middle. The chain's CDR3 is CASSVGEGRNQPQHF. CDR3 bases: TGTGCCAGCAGCGTAGGGGAGGGCCGCAATCAGCCCCAGCATTTT. Variable domain in full (rest from reference TRBV9 and TRBJ1-5): DSGVTQTPKHLITATGQRVTLRCSPRSGDLSVYWYQQSLDQGLQFLIQYYNGEERAKGNILERFSAQQFPDLHSELNLSSLELGDSALYFCASSVGEGRNQPQHFGDGTRLSIL.

The V gene is TRBV20-1, the J gene TRBJ2-1; 11 positions agree with TRBD2. The CDR3 extends over 13 amino acids. The J segment lost 15 bases and the V segment lost 6 bases, leaving 13 bases of the junction unmatched. Germline CDR1 DFQATT, CDR2 SNEGSKA (reference sequence). The CDR3, as DNA: TGCAGTGCCCGGGGGCCTAGCGGGGGGTCAGCGTTCTTC. It yields the protein CSARGPSGGSAFF.

The chain has TRBV5-1 and TRBJ2-1; TRBD1 agrees at 7 bases. The J segment lost 6 bases and the V segment lost 4 bases, leaving 10 bases of the junction unmatched. Germline-derived CDR1 and CDR2 are SGHRS and YFSETQ. The CDR3 is 15 residues long. The CDR3 protein is CASSRRDRNTNEQFF. The CDR3 nucleotides read TGCGCCAGCAGCAGACGGGACAGAAATACCAATGAGCAGTTCTTC.

The CDR3 DNA sequence: TGTGCCAGCAGACTGGACAGGGGGCGTGATGGCTACACCTTC. Protein product: CASRLDRGRDGYTF. The rearrangement links TRBV2 to TRBJ1-2; 11 nucleotides agree with TRBD1. The CDR3 loop spans 14 amino acids. Trimming removed 6 bases from V and 6 bases from J; junction bases left unmatched: 6. Germline V lookup: CDR1 SNHLY, CDR2 FYNNEI.